The subject of this entry is one TCR beta chain. TCR sequencing used cDNA made by reverse transcription of extracted RNA. TCRdb's table, derived via immunoSEQ multiplex PCR, lists solely in-frame clones and lacks some. The sample has approximately 45,000 clones, about two thirds seen once. The length of the CDR3 is 14 residues. Trimming took 4 bases from V and 0 from J, leaving 11 bases between them. The V gene's germline CDR1 is SGHRS and CDR2 YFSETQ. Treatment reported: oral pan-JAK inhibitor, 5-10 mg twice daily. The investigators collected lesional scalp punch biopsies and peripheral blood from alopecia areata patients. This entry belongs to a study of CD8+ T cells in alopecia areata. On the study more broadly: Treatment comprised oral tofacitinib, 5 to 10 mg twice daily, in treated patients.

J is TRBJ2-7 and V is TRBV5-1; D may be TRBD1 (5 bases). This receptor was identified in a human donor with alopecia areata. The sample was CD8+ T cells sorted from blood, taken at week 4, from a patient treated with tofacitinib. The CDR3 reads CASSPGHHSYEQYF. The CDR3 coding sequence is TGCGCCAGCAGCCCCGGACACCACTCCTACGAGCAGTACTTC.